Below, 27 T cell receptor beta chains from the same sample are listed, as sequenced in a study of T cell clonality in common variable immunodeficiency. Antigens of these TCRs are unknown. Whole-study findings and limits: Common variable immunodeficiency TCR beta sequences reportedly had fewer deletions and N-nucleotide insertions.

Clones were read by immunoSEQ multiplex PCR, and TCRdb kept only the in-frame ones, dropping some. This set yields 20,000 to 30,000 clones and no singletons; the top ten hold 24%. The sample taken for sequencing was peripheral blood mononuclear cells. All receptors come from a human donor with common variable immunodeficiency.

A note on this clone: The read terminates 3 residues before the CDR3 end, so the remaining end is supplied by the germline J gene. The chain joins TRBV11-2 to TRBJ2-7, with a weak D call TRBD2 (6 bases). The germline gives CDR1 SGHAT, CDR2 FQNNGV. Trimming shortened V by 6 bases and J by 0 bases, and 9 bases separated the two germline ends. The CDR3 contains 13 residues. The CDR3 region is CASSQDYSYEQYF. The CDR3 bases that were read are TGTGCCAGCAGTCAGGACTACTCCTACGAG.

This clone was found many times. The CDR3 end is not reached by the read, which stops 3 residues before it; the germline J gene fills it in. The V gene is TRBV29-1, the J gene TRBJ2-1; the match to TRBD1 covers 8 bases. The CDR3 totals 12 residues. From germline, CDR1 is SQVTM and CDR2 ANQGSEA. V trimming: 4 bases; J trimming: 7 bases; junction bases outside the gene matches: 3. Incomplete CDR3 DNA: TGCAGCGTTGGGACAGGGAAAAATGAG. Translating gives CSVGTGKNE. The entire CDR3 protein is CSVGTGKNEQFF.

Many counts were recorded for this clone. Coverage ceases 3 residues before the CDR3 finishes, and the germline J gene fills in the end. The gene calls are TRBV20-1 and TRBJ2-7, with 16 bases matching TRBD2. Germline-derived CDR1 and CDR2 are DFQATT and SNEGSKA (reference sequence). V was pared by 2 bases and J by 4 bases, with 20 bases of the junction left unmatched. CDR3 length equals 21 residues. The CDR3 spells CSARRSHTKGLAGGPLYEQYF. CDR3 DNA (partial): TGCAGTGCTAGAAGGTCACACACGAAGGGACTAGCGGGAGGGCCTCTTTACGAG.

This clone was recorded many times. Read data end 3 residues before the CDR3 end; the end is taken from the germline J gene. The rearrangement links TRBV5-1 to TRBJ2-5; D is possibly TRBD1 (6 bases). The V end lost 4 bases, the J end lost 2 bases, and 15 bases lay between the germline ends. Germline V gene data show CDR1 as SGHRS and CDR2 as YFSETQ. This CDR3 has 15 residues. The sequenced part of the CDR3 DNA is TGCGCCAGCAGCAAAAGGGACAACCCTCAAGAGACC. This codes for CASSKRDNPQET. The entire CDR3 reads CASSKRDNPQETQYF. The entire variable domain, with the rest obtained from reference TRBV5-1 and TRBJ2-5, is as follows: KAGVTQTPRYLIKTRGQQVTLSCSPISGHRSVSWYQQTPGQGLQFLFEYFSETQRNKGNFPGRFSGRQFSNSRSEMNVSTLELGDSALYLCASSKRDNPQETQYFGPGTRLLVL.

A word on this clone: The read ends 3 residues before the CDR3 terminus; that terminus is restored from the germline J gene. The rearrangement joins TRBV10-2 to TRBJ2-2; D not resolved. The ends were cut back, 3 bases at V and 0 bases at J, with 5 bases in the middle. Germline V gene lookup returns CDR1 WSHSY and CDR2 SAAADI. The CDR3 sequence is 14 residues long. CDR3 region: CASSEITNTGELFF. The sequenced CDR3 bases are TGCGCCAGCAGTGAAATAACGAACACCGGGGAG.

The part of the CDR3 DNA that was read is TGTGCCAGCTCACCACTAGGACAGTATAAGGAAAAA. This codes for CASSPLGQYKEK. The whole CDR3 sequence reads CASSPLGQYKEKLFF. J is TRBJ1-4 and V is TRBV18, with D tentatively TRBD1 (6 bases). The read halts 3 residues ahead of the CDR3 end, with the missing end drawn from the germline J gene. Germline CDR1 is KGHSH and CDR2 is LQKENI. CDR3 length equals 15 residues. Trimming removed 1 base from V and 8 bases from J, with 14 bases in between. Using reference TRBV18 and TRBJ1-4 for the parts outside the CDR3, the full variable domain is NAGVMQNPRHLVRRRGQEARLRCSPMKGHSHVYWYRQLPEEGLKFMVYLQKENIIDESGMPKERFSAEFPKEGPSILRIQQVVRGDSAAYFCASSPLGQYKEKLFFGSGTQLSVL.

A note on this clone: Sequencing ends 3 residues short of the CDR3 end; the germline J gene provides the rest. The gene calls are TRBV19 and TRBJ2-7; D gene ambiguous. There are 11 residues in the CDR3. V dropped 3 bases and J dropped 3 bases, with 3 bases sitting between them. Per the germline V gene, CDR1 is LNHDA and CDR2 is SQIVND (reference sequence). Here the CDR3 reads CASSINYEQYF. The sequenced part of the CDR3 DNA is TGTGCCAGTAGTATTAACTACGAG.

This clone was counted many times. The read ends 3 residues before the CDR3 terminus; that terminus is restored from the germline J gene. The rearrangement links TRBV19 to TRBJ2-2, with D tentatively TRBD1 (5 bases). V dropped 4 bases and J dropped 4 bases, with 7 bases sitting between them. This CDR3 region has 13 residues. Germline values: CDR1 LNHDA, CDR2 SQIVND (reference sequence). The CDR3: CASSRTFTGELFF. The sequenced part of the CDR3 DNA is TGTGCCAGTAGTAGGACATTCACCGGGGAG. The full variable domain, completed using reference TRBV19 and TRBJ2-2, is DGGITQSPKYLFRKEGQNVTLSCEQNLNHDAMYWYRQDPGQGLRLIYYSQIVNDFQKGDIAEGYSVSREKKESFPLTVTSAQKNPTAFYLCASSRTFTGELFFGEGSRLTVL.

This clone was picked up many times. The read finishes 3 residues shy of the CDR3 end, and the germline J gene is used to complete it. The chain combines TRBV7-9 with TRBJ1-6, with D tentatively TRBD1 (5 bases). The CDR3 is 15 residues long. Germline V gene sequence: CDR1 SEHNR, CDR2 FQNEAQ (reference sequence). V lost 8 bases, J lost 4 bases, and 15 bases lay in between. CDR3 DNA, as far as it was read: TGTGCCAGCGGTTTCCCTGACAGTTATAATTCACCC. Amino acid sequence: CASGFPDSYNSP. The entire CDR3 sequence reads CASGFPDSYNSPLHF.

This clone turned up a few times. From the germline J gene comes the end of the CDR3, since the read stops 3 residues before it. This rearrangement joins TRBV11-2 to TRBJ2-7; 9 positions match TRBD1. J was trimmed by 6 bases and V by 8 bases; bases with no gene match: 14. The CDR3 is 15 amino acids. Germline loops: CDR1 SGHAT, CDR2 FQNNGV. CDR3 DNA (partial): TGTGCCAGCTCTATAACTCCGGGACAGGGATTCGAG. Protein product: CASSITPGQGFE. The whole CDR3 sequence reads CASSITPGQGFEQYF. The full variable domain, its missing parts supplied by reference TRBV11-2 and TRBJ2-7, is EAGVAQSPRYKIIEKRQSVAFWCNPISGHATLYWYQQILGQGPKLLIQFQNNGVVDDSQLPKDRFSAERLKGVDSTLKIQPAKLEDSAVYLCASSITPGQGFEQYFGPGTRLTVT.

The sample holds a few counts of this clone. The CDR3 is cut off 3 residues early in the read; its end comes from the germline J gene. The genes are TRBV20-1 and TRBJ1-5; the D gene is possibly TRBD1 (5 bases). This CDR3 has 18 amino acids. Germline CDR1 DFQATT, CDR2 SNEGSKA (reference sequence). The germline V and J ends were trimmed by 0 bases and 0 bases, with 18 bases remaining between them. The part of the CDR3 DNA that was read is TGCAGTGCTAGAGATCTTGGGGGGAGCCCGAATAGCAATCAGCCC. It codes for CSARDLGGSPNSNQP. The CDR3 as a whole reads CSARDLGGSPNSNQPQHF.

In this sample, this clone turned up many times. The CDR3 extends 3 residues past the end of the read, so its final part is completed from the germline J gene. V gene TRBV19 combines with J gene TRBJ2-1; 13 bases fit TRBD2. This CDR3 region has 17 residues. The germline gives CDR1 LNHDA, CDR2 SQIVND (reference sequence). V shed 4 bases, J shed 4 bases, and the junction held 7 bases outside the gene matches. Here the CDR3 reads CASSTGLAGSGYNEQFF. The part of the CDR3 DNA that was read is TGTGCCAGTAGTACGGGACTAGCGGGATCTGGGTACAATGAG.

This clone occurred many times. The CDR3 goes on 3 residues after the read ends, and that part is filled in from the germline J gene. The chain is built from TRBV20-1 and TRBJ2-5, with D perhaps TRBD1 (6 bases). Germline CDR1 and CDR2: DFQATT and SNEGSKA (reference sequence). This CDR3 is 15 amino acids long. Trimming shortened V by 5 bases and J by 0 bases, and 16 bases separated the two germline ends. CDR3 DNA (partial): TGCAGTGCTTCCCTCTCCGGGACATACCAAGAGACC. This codes for CSASLSGTYQET. In full, the CDR3 reads CSASLSGTYQETQYF.

To note about this clone: The read is 3 residues too short to cover the CDR3 end, so that end is filled in from the germline J gene. V and J are TRBV5-1 and TRBJ2-3; 12 bases agree with TRBD2. Per the germline V gene, CDR1 is SGHRS and CDR2 is YFSETQ. The CDR3 loop spans 16 amino acids. Losses at the gene ends were 3 bases for V and 3 bases for J; bases not matched to a gene: 5. The CDR3 bases that were read are TGCGCCAGCAGCTCGAGGACTAGCGGGGTTACAGATACG. It specifies CASSSRTSGVTDT. The complete CDR3 sequence is CASSSRTSGVTDTQYF.

This clone occurred many times. The read ends 3 residues early relative to the CDR3; the germline J gene fills the gap. The V and J genes are TRBV20-1 and TRBJ1-1, with D uncertain. V gave up 8 bases and J gave up 0 bases, with 7 bases separating them. The length of the CDR3 is 11 residues. Germline V gives CDR1 DFQATT, CDR2 SNEGSKA (reference sequence). The CDR3 DNA, read in part, is TGCAGTCCGTTTATGAACACTGAA. Protein sequence: CSPFMNTE. The whole CDR3 protein is CSPFMNTEAFF.

Many counts were recorded for this clone. CDR3 DNA (partial): TGTGCCAGCAGCTTAGTCAGCTCCTACAATGAG. It is translated as CASSLVSSYNE. The entire CDR3 sequence reads CASSLVSSYNEQFF. The chain carries TRBV7-9 and TRBJ2-1, with D unclear. The read finishes 3 residues shy of the CDR3 end, and the germline J gene is used to complete it. Germline assignment: CDR1 SEHNR and CDR2 FQNEAQ (reference sequence). There are 14 residues in the CDR3. V was shortened by 1 base and J by 0 bases, with 4 bases between the two germline ends.

This clone has at least ten counts. The read halts 3 residues ahead of the CDR3 end, with the missing end drawn from the germline J gene. The chain has TRBV7-2 and TRBJ1-1, with D maybe TRBD1 (5 bases). Germline lookup yields CDR1 SGHTA and CDR2 FQGNSA. The CDR3 consists of 15 residues. V was shortened by 5 bases and J by 3 bases, with 16 bases between the two germline ends. CDR3 DNA, as far as it was read: TGTGCCAGCAGCCAAAGAATCTCGGGGGACACTGAA. Translating gives CASSQRISGDTE. The whole CDR3 sequence reads CASSQRISGDTEAFF.

The table lists this clone with many counts. Read sequence stops 3 residues before the CDR3 end, and the germline J gene provides the missing end. V usage is TRBV5-1 and J usage is TRBJ2-2, with a possible D match to TRBD1 (5 bases). Germline CDR1 reads SGHRS; CDR2 reads YFSETQ. The CDR3 loop spans 12 amino acids. V dropped 5 bases and J dropped 6 bases, with 8 bases sitting between them. CDR3 DNA (partial): TGCGCCAGCAGTGGGGCGGCCGGGGAG. This translates into CASSGAAGE. The entire CDR3 is CASSGAAGELFF.

This clone was seen at least ten times. Read sequence stops 3 residues before the CDR3 end, and the germline J gene provides the missing end. V usage is TRBV5-1 and J usage is TRBJ1-6, with a tentative D call TRBD1 (6 bases). Trimming took 2 bases from V and 7 from J, leaving 22 bases between them. The CDR3 totals 18 residues. Per the germline V gene, CDR1 is SGHRS and CDR2 is YFSETQ. The chain's CDR3 is CASSFSRLQGGGNSPLHF. The sequenced CDR3 bases are TGCGCCAGCAGCTTCTCAAGATTACAGGGAGGAGGGAATTCACCC.

This clone was observed many times. The DNA read from the CDR3 is TGTGCCAGTAGTATGTCGGACCAGGGTACCGAG. This translates into CASSMSDQGTE. The whole CDR3 sequence reads CASSMSDQGTEQYF. J is TRBJ2-7 and V is TRBV19, with D tentatively TRBD1 (5 bases). The CDR3 is cut off 3 residues early in the read; its end comes from the germline J gene. The V and J ends lost 3 bases and 6 bases respectively, with 15 bases between them. CDR1 and CDR2 (germline): LNHDA, SQIVND (reference sequence). There are 14 residues in the CDR3.

This clone showed up many times. Read data end 3 residues before the CDR3 end; the end is taken from the germline J gene. The rearrangement joins TRBV20-1 to TRBJ2-2, with 8 bases that match TRBD2. With 6 bases clipped from V and 6 bases from J, the junction kept 12 bases outside the gene matches. CDR3 length: 15 residues. In germline, CDR1 is DFQATT, CDR2 SNEGSKA (reference sequence). CDR3 DNA, as far as it was read: TGCAGTGCCGTTGTCCCGGGACTAGTACCCGGGGAG. Residues: CSAVVPGLVPGE. The full CDR3 protein reads CSAVVPGLVPGELFF.

This clone has ten or more counts. The read is 3 residues too short to cover the CDR3 end, so that end is filled in from the germline J gene. This chain joins TRBV20-1 and TRBJ1-4, with 9 nucleotides matching TRBD1. CDR3 length equals 13 residues. V was clipped by 6 bases and J by 7 bases; unmatched bases: 6. Germline assignment: CDR1 DFQATT and CDR2 SNEGSKA (reference sequence). The CDR3 reads CSAGGTGIEKLFF. CDR3 bases read: TGCAGTGCAGGGGGGACAGGGATTGAAAAA.

At least ten counts were recorded for this clone. The sequenced fragment ends 3 residues before the CDR3 boundary, so the rest is inferred from the germline J gene. The chain has TRBV20-1 and TRBJ2-4; 9 bases fit TRBD1. The CDR3 consists of 16 residues. With 0 bases clipped from V and 4 bases from J, the junction kept 7 bases outside the gene matches. Germline CDR1 and CDR2: DFQATT and SNEGSKA (reference sequence). Here the CDR3 reads CSARDTGGGPKNIQYF. CDR3 DNA, as far as it was read: TGCAGTGCTAGAGATACAGGGGGCGGACCTAAAAACATT.

This clone turned up a few times. The read finishes 3 residues shy of the CDR3 end, and the germline J gene is used to complete it. The chain is built from TRBV11-2 and TRBJ2-5, with a possible D match to TRBD2 (6 bases). The germline V gene encodes CDR1 SGHAT and CDR2 FQNNGV. The CDR3 consists of 15 residues. V dropped 2 bases and J dropped 0 bases, with 10 bases sitting between them. The CDR3 reads CASSLIGGYQETQYF. The covered CDR3 bases are TGTGCCAGCAGCTTAATTGGAGGGTACCAAGAGACC.

CDR3 bases read: TGTGCCAGCAGCTTAGTCCCAGGGCGGCAAGAGACC. Translated, it gives CASSLVPGRQET. The full CDR3 sequence reads CASSLVPGRQETQYF. This chain connects TRBV7-7 to TRBJ2-5, with a tentative D call TRBD1 (5 bases). From the germline J gene comes the end of the CDR3, since the read stops 3 residues before it. Looked up from germline, CDR1 is SSHAT and CDR2 is FNYEAQ (reference sequence). The V end was cut by 1 base, the J end by 2 bases, with 11 bases between. This CDR3 spans 15 amino acids.

This clone was seen repeatedly, ten times or more. The read terminates 3 residues ahead of where the CDR3 ends, so the germline J gene completes it. The chain employs TRBV19 and TRBJ1-2; 7 positions agree with TRBD1. The CDR3 runs to 15 residues. The germline V gene has CDR1 LNHDA and CDR2 SQIVND (reference sequence). Losses at the gene ends were 0 bases for V and 4 bases for J; bases not matched to a gene: 5. The covered CDR3 bases are TGTGCCAGTAGTATAGATGGGACAGACCCCTATGGC. Amino acids: CASSIDGTDPYG. The CDR3, in full, reads CASSIDGTDPYGYTF.

Comments on this clone: The sequence runs out 3 residues before the end of the CDR3; the remainder is reconstructed from the germline J gene. The rearrangement uses TRBV19 and TRBJ1-3; D is possibly TRBD1 (6 bases). The CDR3 has 14 residues. Germline V gives CDR1 LNHDA, CDR2 SQIVND (reference sequence). V was pared by 4 bases and J by 2 bases, with 9 bases between. The CDR3 DNA, read in part, is TGTGCCAGTAGTAATCAGGGGACTGGAAACACC. Amino acid sequence: CASSNQGTGNT. The whole CDR3 region reads CASSNQGTGNTIYF.